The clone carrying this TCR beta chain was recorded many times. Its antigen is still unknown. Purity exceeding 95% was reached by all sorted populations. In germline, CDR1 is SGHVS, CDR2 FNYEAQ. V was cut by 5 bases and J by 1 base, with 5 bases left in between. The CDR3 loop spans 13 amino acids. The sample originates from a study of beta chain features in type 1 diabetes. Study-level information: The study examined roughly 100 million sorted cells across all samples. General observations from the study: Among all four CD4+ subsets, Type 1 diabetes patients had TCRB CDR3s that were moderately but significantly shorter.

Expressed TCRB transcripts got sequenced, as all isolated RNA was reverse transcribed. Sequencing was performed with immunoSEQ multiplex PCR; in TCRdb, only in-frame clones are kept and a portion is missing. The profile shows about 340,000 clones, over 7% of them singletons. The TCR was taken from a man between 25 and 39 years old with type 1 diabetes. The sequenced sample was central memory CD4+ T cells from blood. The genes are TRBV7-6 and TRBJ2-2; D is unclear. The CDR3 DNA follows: TGTGCCAGCAGCCCTTGGAACACCGGGGAGCTGTTTTTT. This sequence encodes CASSPWNTGELFF.